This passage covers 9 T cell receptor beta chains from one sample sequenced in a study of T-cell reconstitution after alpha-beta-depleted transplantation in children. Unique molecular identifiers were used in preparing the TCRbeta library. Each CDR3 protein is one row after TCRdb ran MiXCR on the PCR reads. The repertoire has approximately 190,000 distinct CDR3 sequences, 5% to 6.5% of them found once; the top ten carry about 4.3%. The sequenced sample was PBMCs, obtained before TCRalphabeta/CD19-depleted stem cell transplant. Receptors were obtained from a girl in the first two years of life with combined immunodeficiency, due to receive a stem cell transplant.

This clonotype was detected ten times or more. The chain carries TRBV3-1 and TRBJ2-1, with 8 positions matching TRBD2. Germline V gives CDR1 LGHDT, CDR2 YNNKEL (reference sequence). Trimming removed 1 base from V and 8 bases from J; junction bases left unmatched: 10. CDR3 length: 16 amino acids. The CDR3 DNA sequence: TGTGCCAGCAGCCAAGGCGGGCTAGCGGGTCTCCATGAGCAGTTCTTC. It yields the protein CASSQGGLAGLHEQFF.

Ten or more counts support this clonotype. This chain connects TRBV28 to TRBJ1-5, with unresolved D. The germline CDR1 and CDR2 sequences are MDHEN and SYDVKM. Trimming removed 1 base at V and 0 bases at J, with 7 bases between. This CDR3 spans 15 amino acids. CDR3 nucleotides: TGTGCCAGCAGTTTATTAGGGTTTAGCAATCAGCCCCAGCATTTT. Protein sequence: CASSLLGFSNQPQHF. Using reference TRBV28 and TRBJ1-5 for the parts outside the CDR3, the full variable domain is DVKVTQSSRYLVKRTGEKVFLECVQDMDHENMFWYRQDPGLGLRLIYFSYDVKMKEKGDIPEGYSVSREKKERFSLILESASTNQTSMYLCASSLLGFSNQPQHFGDGTRLSIL.

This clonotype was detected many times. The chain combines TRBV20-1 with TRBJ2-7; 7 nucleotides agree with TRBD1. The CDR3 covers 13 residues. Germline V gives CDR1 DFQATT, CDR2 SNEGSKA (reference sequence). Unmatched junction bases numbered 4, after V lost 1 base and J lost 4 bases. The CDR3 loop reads CSARGQGRYEQYF. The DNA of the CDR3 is TGCAGTGCTAGAGGACAGGGTAGATACGAGCAGTACTTC.

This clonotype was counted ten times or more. CDR3 loop: CASSFYADSYNEQFF. The DNA for the CDR3 is TGTGCCAGCAGTTTTTATGCAGACAGCTACAATGAGCAGTTCTTC. The chain combines TRBV12-3 or TRBV12-4 with TRBJ2-1, with D perhaps matching TRBD1 (5 bases). The CDR3 sequence is 15 residues long. V dropped 3 bases and J dropped 3 bases, with 12 bases sitting between them.

CDR3 sequence (DNA): TGTGCCAGCAGCTTGACAGGGTATGGCTATGGCTACACCTTC. It translates to CASSLTGYGYGYTF. The genes are TRBV7-6 and TRBJ1-2; 7 bases agree with TRBD1. The CDR3 is 14 amino acids. CDR1 is SGHVS and CDR2 is FNYEAQ in the germline V gene. V gave up 3 bases and J gave up 4 bases; unmatched junction bases: 5.

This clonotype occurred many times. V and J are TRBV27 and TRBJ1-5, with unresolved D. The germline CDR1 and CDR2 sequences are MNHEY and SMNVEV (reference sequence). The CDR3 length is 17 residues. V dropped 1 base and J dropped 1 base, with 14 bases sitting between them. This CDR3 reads CASSLYARWESNQPQHF. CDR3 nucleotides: TGTGCCAGCAGTTTATACGCCAGGTGGGAGAGCAATCAGCCCCAGCATTTT.

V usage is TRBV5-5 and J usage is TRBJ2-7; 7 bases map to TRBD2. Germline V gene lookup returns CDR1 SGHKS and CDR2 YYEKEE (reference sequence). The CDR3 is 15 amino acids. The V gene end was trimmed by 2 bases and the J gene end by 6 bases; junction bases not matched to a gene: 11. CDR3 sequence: CASSFGSGRLAEQYF. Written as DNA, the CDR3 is TGTGCCAGCAGCTTCGGGTCGGGACGACTAGCCGAGCAGTACTTC.

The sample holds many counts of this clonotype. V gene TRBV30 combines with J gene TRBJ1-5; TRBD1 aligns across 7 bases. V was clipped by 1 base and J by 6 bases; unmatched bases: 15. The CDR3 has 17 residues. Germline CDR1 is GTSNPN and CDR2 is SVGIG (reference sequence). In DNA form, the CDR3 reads TGTGCCTGGAGTGGATCCCCTTTGATAGGGGGCCGTCAGCCCCAGCATTTT. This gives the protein CAWSGSPLIGGRQPQHF.

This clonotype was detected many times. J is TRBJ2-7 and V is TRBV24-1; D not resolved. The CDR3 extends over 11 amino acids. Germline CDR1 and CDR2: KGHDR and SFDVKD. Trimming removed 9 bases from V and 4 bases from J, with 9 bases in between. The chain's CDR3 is CATDDGYEQYF. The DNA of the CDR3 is TGTGCCACCGATGACGGTTACGAGCAGTACTTC.